What follows describes a single T cell receptor (beta chain). What it binds is not known. This entry is derived from a study of cytomegalovirus exposure and HLA in healthy donors. Study-level points and caveats: Some V segments, TRBV6-2 and TRBV6-3 among them, were indistinguishable and were therefore excluded. TCR beta V segments were, for the most part, productive about 87% or about 30% of the time in an earlier analysis. In a later analysis, V- and J-gene trimming of beta chains associated with a DCLRE1C missense variant, replicated independently.

Germline CDR1 reads ENHRY; CDR2 reads SYGVKD. The CDR3 has 19 residues. J gave up 2 bases and V 3 bases, and 11 bases lay outside the gene matches. The PCR used 60 Vbeta and 13 Jbeta primers. Here immunoSEQ multiplex PCR was the method, and the copy in TCRdb shows in-frame clones only, minus some. Of approximately 160,000 clones in the sample, 75% were seen once. As for the donors, each was a healthy bone marrow donor. The chain combines TRBV10-3 with TRBJ2-2; TRBD1 agrees at 11 bases. This clonotype originated in a man aged 18 to 30 in good health and CMV-seronegative. The sample was PBMCs. The CDR3 sequence is CAISDRRTGGFGNTGELFF. As DNA, the CDR3 is TGTGCCATCAGTGACCGAAGGACAGGGGGCTTTGGCAACACCGGGGAGCTGTTTTTT.